The present entry profiles one TCR beta chain with its context. The observed sequence ends 3 residues before the CDR3 terminus, with the missing tail filled in from the germline J gene. The record originates from a study of T cells in women clearing cervical HPV infection. Clones were sequenced by immunoSEQ multiplex PCR, and TCRdb holds only the in-frame ones, with some missing. Listed are under 50,000 clones; just under 6.5% falls within the top ten. Trimming pared 6 bases from V and 10 bases from J, leaving 18 bases between. CDR3 length: 14 amino acids. Germline V gives CDR1 LNHDA, CDR2 SQIVND (reference sequence).

J is TRBJ1-4 and V is TRBV19; perhaps TRBD1 as D (6 bases). This TCR was sampled from a woman between 18 and 70 years old with a cervical HPV16 infection that either progressed to CIN3+ or cleared (not recorded which). Source material: blood buffy coat. CDR3 bases read: TGTGCCAGTAGAACCTTACAGGGTGCAGGAAAA. Its protein is CASRTLQGAGK. The full CDR3 is CASRTLQGAGKLFF. Combining the CDR3 with reference TRBV19 and TRBJ1-4 gives the whole variable domain DGGITQSPKYLFRKEGQNVTLSCEQNLNHDAMYWYRQDPGQGLRLIYYSQIVNDFQKGDIAEGYSVSREKKESFPLTVTSAQKNPTAFYLCASRTLQGAGKLFFGSGTQLSVL.